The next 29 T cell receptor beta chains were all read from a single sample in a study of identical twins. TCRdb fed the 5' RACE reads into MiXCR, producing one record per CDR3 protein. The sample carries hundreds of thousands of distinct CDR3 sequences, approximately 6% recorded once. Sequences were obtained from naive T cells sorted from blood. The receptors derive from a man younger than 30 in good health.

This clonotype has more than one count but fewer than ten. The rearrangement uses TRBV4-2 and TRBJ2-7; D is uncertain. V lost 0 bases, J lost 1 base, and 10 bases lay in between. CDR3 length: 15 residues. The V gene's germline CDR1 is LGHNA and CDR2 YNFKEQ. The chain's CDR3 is CASSQDVGLSYEQYF. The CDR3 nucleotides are TGTGCCAGCAGCCAAGATGTCGGGTTATCCTACGAGCAGTACTTC.

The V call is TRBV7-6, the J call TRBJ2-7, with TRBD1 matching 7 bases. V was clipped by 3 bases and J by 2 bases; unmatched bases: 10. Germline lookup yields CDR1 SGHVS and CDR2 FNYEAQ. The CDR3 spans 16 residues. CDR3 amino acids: CASSLEPGTATYEQYF. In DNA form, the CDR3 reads TGTGCCAGCAGCTTGGAGCCCGGGACAGCAACCTACGAGCAGTACTTC.

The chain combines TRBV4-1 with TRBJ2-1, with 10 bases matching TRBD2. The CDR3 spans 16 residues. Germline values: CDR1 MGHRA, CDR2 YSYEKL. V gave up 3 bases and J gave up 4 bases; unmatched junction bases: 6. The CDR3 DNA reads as TGCGCCAGCAGCCAGGCACCGGGACTAGCGTACAATGAGCAGTTCTTC. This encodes CASSQAPGLAYNEQFF.

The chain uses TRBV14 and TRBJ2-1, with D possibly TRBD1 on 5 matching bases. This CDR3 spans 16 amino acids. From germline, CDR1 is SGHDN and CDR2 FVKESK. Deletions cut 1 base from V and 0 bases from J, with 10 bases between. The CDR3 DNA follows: TGTGCCAGCAGCCAAGGGGGCCCCCTCTCCTACAATGAGCAGTTCTTC. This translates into CASSQGGPLSYNEQFF.

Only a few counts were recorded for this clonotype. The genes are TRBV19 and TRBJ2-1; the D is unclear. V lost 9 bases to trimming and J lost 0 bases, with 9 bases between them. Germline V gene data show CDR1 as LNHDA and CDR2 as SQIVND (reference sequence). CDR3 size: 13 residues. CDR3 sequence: CASQSSSYNEQFF. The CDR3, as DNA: TGTGCCAGCCAGAGTAGCTCCTACAATGAGCAGTTCTTC.

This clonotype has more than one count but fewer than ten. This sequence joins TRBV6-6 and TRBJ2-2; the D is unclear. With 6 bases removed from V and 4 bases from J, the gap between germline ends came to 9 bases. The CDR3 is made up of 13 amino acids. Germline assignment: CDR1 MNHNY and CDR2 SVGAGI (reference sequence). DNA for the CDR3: TGTGCCAGCAGCTCCAAGGCCACCGGGGAGCTGTTTTTT. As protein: CASSSKATGELFF.

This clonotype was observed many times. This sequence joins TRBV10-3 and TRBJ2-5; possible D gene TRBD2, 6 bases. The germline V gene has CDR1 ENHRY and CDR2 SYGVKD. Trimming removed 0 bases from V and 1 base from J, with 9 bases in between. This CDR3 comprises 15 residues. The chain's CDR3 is CAISESPGAQETQYF. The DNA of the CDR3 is TGTGCCATCAGTGAGTCTCCGGGAGCCCAAGAGACCCAGTACTTC.

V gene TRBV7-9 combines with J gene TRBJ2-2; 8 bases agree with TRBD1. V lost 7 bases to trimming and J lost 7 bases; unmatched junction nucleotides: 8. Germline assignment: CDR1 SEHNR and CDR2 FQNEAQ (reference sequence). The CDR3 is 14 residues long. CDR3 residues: CASNPQGEHGELFF. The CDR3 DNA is TGTGCCAGCAATCCACAGGGGGAGCACGGGGAGCTGTTTTTT.

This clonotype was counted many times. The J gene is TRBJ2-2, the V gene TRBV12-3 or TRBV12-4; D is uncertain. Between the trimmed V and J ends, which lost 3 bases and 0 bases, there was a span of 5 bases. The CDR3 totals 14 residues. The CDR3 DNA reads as TGTGCCAGCAGTTTCCATCCGAACACCGGGGAGCTGTTTTTT. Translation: CASSFHPNTGELFF.

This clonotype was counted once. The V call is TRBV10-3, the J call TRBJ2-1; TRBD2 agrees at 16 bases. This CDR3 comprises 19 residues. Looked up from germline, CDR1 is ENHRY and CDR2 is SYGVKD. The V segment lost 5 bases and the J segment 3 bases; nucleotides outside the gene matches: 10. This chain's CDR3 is CAISQPRGTSGRVYNEQFF. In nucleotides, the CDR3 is TGTGCCATCAGTCAACCCCGAGGGACTAGCGGGAGGGTCTACAATGAGCAGTTCTTC.

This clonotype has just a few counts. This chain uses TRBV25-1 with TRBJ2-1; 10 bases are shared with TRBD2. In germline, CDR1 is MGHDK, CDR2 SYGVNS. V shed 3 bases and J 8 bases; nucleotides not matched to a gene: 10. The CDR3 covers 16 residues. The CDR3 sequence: CASSDLSGRASYEQFF. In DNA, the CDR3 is TGTGCCAGCAGTGATCTAAGCGGGAGGGCCTCATATGAGCAGTTCTTC.

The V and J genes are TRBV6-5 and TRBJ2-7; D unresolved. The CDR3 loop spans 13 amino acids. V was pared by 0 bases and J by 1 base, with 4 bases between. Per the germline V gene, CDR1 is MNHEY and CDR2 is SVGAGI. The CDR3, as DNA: TGTGCCAGCAGTTACTCTGTATCCTACGAGCAGTACTTC. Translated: CASSYSVSYEQYF.

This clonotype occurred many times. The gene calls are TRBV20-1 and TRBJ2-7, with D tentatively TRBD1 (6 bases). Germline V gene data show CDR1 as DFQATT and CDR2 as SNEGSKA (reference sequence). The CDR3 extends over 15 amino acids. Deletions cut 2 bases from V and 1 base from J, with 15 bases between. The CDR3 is CSARRSLDSSYEQYF. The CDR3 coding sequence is TGCAGTGCTAGAAGATCCCTGGACAGTTCCTACGAGCAGTACTTC.

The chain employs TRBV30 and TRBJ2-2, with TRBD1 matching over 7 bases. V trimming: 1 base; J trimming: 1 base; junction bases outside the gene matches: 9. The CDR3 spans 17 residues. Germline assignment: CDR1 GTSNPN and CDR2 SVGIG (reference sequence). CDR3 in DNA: TGTGCCTGGAGTGAGAAAAGGGGGCAGCGGAACACCGGGGAGCTGTTTTTT. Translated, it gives CAWSEKRGQRNTGELFF.

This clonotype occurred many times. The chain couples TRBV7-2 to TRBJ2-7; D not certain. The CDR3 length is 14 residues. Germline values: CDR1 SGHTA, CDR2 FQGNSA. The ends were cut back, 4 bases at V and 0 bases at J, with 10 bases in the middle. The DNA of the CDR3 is TGTGCCAGCAGCTCCCATTTGAGCTCCTACGAGCAGTACTTC. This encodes CASSSHLSSYEQYF.

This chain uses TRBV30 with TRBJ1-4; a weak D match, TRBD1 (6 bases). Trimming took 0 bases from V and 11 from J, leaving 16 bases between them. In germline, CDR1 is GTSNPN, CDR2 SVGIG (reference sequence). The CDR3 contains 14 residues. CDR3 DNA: TGTGCCTGGAGTGTACCGGGGGCTTCGGAGAAACTGTTTTTT. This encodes CAWSVPGASEKLFF.

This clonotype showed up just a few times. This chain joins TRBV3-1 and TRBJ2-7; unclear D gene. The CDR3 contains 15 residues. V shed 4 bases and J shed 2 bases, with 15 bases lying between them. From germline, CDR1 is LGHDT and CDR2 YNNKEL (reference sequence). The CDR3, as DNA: TGTGCCAGCAGCCTAACACTTGGAGTACCCTACGAGCAGTACGTC. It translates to CASSLTLGVPYEQYV.

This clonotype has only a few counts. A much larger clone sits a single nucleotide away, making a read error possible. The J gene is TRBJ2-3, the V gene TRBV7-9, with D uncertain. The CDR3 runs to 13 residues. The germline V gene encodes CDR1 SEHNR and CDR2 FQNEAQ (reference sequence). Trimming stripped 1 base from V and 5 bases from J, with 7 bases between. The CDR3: CASSLDYVDTQYF. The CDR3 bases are TGTGCCAGCAGCTTAGATTATGTAGATACGCAGTATTTT.

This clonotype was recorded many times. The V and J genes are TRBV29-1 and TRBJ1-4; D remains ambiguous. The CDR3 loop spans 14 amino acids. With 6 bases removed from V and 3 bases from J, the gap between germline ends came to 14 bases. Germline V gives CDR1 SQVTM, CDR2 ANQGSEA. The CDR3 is CSVTGSKANEKLFF. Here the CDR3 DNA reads TGCAGCGTGACCGGAAGTAAGGCTAATGAAAAACTGTTTTTT.

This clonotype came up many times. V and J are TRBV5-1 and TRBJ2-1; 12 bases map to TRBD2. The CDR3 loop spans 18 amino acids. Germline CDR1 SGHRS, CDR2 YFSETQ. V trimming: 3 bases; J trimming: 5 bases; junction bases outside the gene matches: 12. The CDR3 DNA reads TGCGCCAGCAGCTACGGACTAGCGGGAATGGGTATCGACAATGAGCAGTTCTTC. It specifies CASSYGLAGMGIDNEQFF. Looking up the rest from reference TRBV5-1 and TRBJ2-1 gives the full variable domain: KAGVTQTPRYLIKTRGQQVTLSCSPISGHRSVSWYQQTPGQGLQFLFEYFSETQRNKGNFPGRFSGRQFSNSRSEMNVSTLELGDSALYLCASSYGLAGMGIDNEQFFGPGTRLTVL.

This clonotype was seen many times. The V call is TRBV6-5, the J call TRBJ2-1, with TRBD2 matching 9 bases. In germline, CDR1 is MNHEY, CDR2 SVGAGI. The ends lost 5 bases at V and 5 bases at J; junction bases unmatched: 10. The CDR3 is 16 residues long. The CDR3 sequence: CASSTIAGGANNEQFF. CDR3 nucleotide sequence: TGTGCCAGCAGTACTATCGCGGGGGGGGCAAACAATGAGCAGTTCTTC.

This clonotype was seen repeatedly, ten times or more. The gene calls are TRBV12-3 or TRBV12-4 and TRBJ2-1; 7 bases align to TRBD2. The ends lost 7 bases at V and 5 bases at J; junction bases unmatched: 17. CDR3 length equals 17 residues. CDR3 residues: CASIPSRGGSLNNEQFF. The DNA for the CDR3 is TGTGCCAGCATCCCATCGAGGGGCGGGAGCTTAAACAATGAGCAGTTCTTC.

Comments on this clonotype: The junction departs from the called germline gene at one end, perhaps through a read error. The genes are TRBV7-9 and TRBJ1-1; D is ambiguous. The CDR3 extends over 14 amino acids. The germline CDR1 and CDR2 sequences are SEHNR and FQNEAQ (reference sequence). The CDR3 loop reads CASSLPQGSTEAFF. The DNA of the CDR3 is TGTGCCAGCAGCTTACCACAAGGGTCCACTGAAGCTTTCTTC.

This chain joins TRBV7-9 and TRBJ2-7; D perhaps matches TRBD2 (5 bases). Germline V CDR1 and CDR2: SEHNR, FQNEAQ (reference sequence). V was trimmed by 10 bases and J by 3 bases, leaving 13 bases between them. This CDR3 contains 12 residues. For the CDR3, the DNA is TGTGCCACGGGCCAGCGGCACTACGAGCAGTACGTC. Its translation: CATGQRHYEQYV.

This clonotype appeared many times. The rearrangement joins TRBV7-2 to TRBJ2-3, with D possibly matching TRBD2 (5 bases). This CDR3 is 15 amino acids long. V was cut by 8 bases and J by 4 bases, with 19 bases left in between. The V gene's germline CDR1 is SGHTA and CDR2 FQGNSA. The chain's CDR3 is CASSSYTPGADTQYF. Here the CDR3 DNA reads TGTGCCAGCTCCTCTTACACGCCCGGGGCAGATACGCAGTATTTT.

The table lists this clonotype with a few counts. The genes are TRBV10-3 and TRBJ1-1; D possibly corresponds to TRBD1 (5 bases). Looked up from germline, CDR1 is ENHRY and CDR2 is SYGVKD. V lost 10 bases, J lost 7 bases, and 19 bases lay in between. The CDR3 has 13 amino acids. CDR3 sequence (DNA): TGTGCCACCCGTCTACTTCCGGGGCTTGAAGCTTTCTTT. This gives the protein CATRLLPGLEAFF.

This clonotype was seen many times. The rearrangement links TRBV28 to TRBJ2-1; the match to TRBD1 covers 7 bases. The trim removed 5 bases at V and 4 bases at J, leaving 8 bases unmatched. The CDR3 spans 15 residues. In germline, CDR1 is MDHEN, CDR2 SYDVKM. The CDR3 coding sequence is TGTGCCAGCAGTCCCGAGGGACAGCCATACAATGAGCAGTTCTTC. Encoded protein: CASSPEGQPYNEQFF.

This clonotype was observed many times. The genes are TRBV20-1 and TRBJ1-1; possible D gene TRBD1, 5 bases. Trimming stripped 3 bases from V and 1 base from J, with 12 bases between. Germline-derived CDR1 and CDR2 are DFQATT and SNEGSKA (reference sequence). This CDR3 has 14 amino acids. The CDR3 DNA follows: TGCAGTGCTAGCCTAGAAGACAGGAACACTGAAGCTTTCTTT. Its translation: CSASLEDRNTEAFF.

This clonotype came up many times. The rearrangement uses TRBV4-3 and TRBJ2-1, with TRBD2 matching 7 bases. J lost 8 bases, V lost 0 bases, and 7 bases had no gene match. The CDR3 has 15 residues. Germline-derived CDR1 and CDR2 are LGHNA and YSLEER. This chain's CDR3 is CASSQEATSSDEQFF. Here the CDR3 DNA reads TGCGCCAGCAGCCAAGAGGCGACTAGCAGCGATGAGCAGTTCTTC.